A selection of T cell receptor beta chains follows, all from one sample in a study of CD8+ T cells in alopecia areata. TCRdb's copy holds only in-frame clones and misses some; the assay was immunoSEQ multiplex PCR. This table has about 100,000 clones, almost 60% appearing once. The sample was CD8+ T cells sorted from blood, taken at roughly week 55, from a patient treated with tofacitinib. Receptor source: a human donor with alopecia areata. CDR3s include the opening cysteine and the closing phenylalanine or tryptophan. A D gene is named only where the DNA matches it firmly. Not every row has a clone size; where given, it reads once, few, many or a size class.

>TRBJ2-7|.|TRBV30|.
TGTGCCTGGAGGATCAGGGGCTACGAGCAGTACTTC
CAWRIRGYEQYF
>TRBJ2-7|.|TRBV27|.
TGTGCCAGCAGTTTGAGTCGCAGGGGCCTCGAGCAGTACTTC
CASSLSRRGLEQYF
>TRBJ1-5|.|TRBV19|.
TGTGCCAGTAGTACAGGAGGACAGCCCCAGCATTTT
CASSTGGQPQHF
>TRBJ2-2|TRBD1|TRBV9|.
TGTGCCAGCAGCGTAGACGGGACAGGGACCGGGGAGCTGTTTTTT
CASSVDGTGTGELFF
>TRBJ1-2|.|TRBV5-6|.
TGTGCCAGCAGCTCTCGCTATGGCTACACCTTC
CASSSRYGYTF
>TRBJ2-3|.|TRBV7-2|.
TGTGCCAGCAGCGTACGGCGGCAGAGCAGGGTGGGGAGCACAGATACGCAGTATTTT
CASSVRRQSRVGSTDTQYF
>TRBJ2-3|.|TRBV7-8|.
TGTGCCAGCAGCTTAATTGAGGGACCCACAGATACGCAGTATTTT
CASSLIEGPTDTQYF
>TRBJ2-1|TRBD1|TRBV5-1|few
TGCGCCAGCAGCCGGTACAGGGGTTACAATGAGCAGTTCTTC
CASSRYRGYNEQFF
>TRBJ1-2|TRBD1|TRBV7-9|.
TGTGCCAGCAGCACCTGGGACAGTAACTATGGCTACACCTTC
CASSTWDSNYGYTF
>TRBJ2-7|TRBD1|TRBV10-3|.
TGTGCCATCAGCGAGACAGGGGGCGCCTCGTACGAGCAGTACTTC
CAISETGGASYEQYF
>TRBJ1-5|TRBD1|TRBV13|.
TGTGCCAGCAGCTCAGGCCGGGACAGGGGGCAAGGAAGCAATCAGCCCCAGCATTTT
CASSSGRDRGQGSNQPQHF
>TRBJ1-4|.|TRBV7-6|few
TGTGCCAGCGGCAGGGGAGGGGCTCCAACTAATGAAAAACTGTTTTTT
CASGRGGAPTNEKLFF
>TRBJ1-5|.|TRBV4-2|few
TGTGCCAGCAGCTCTTGGTTTGGTCAGCCCCAGCATTTT
CASSSWFGQPQHF
>TRBJ1-1|.|TRBV29-1|.
TGCAGCGTTCCGCTCCCAAGCCCCGGGACAGAAGCTTTCTTT
CSVPLPSPGTEAFF
>TRBJ1-2|.|TRBV7-9|once
TGTGCCAGCAGCTTAGGATCAACACAGCTCTATGGCTACACCTTC
CASSLGSTQLYGYTF
>TRBJ1-2|TRBD1|TRBV9|.
TGTGCCAGCAGCCAATGGACAGGGCGTTCGCGTGGCTACACCTTC
CASSQWTGRSRGYTF
>TRBJ1-2|.|TRBV5-6|.
TGTGCCAGCAGCCGGGACACCTATGGCTACACCTTC
CASSRDTYGYTF
>TRBJ2-5|TRBD2|TRBV4-1|few
TGCGCCAGCAGCCAAGTGCCCGTGGGCGGGGGGCCGGAGGAGACCCAGTACTTC
CASSQVPVGGGPEETQYF
>TRBJ2-7|.|TRBV7-2|few
TGTGCCAGCAGCTTAACTGACTACGAGCAGTACTTC
CASSLTDYEQYF
>TRBJ2-3|TRBD2|TRBV5-1|once
TGCGCCAGCAGCATCCGTAGCGGGGGCTCGATAGATACGCAGTATTTT
CASSIRSGGSIDTQYF
>TRBJ2-3|.|TRBV27|few
TGTGCCAGCAGTTCCTGGACAGTAGATACGCAGTATTTT
CASSSWTVDTQYF
>TRBJ2-1|TRBD1|TRBV7-2|.
TGTGCCAGCAGCGCGAGGACAGGGGGGTATACCTACAATGAGCAGTTCTTC
CASSARTGGYTYNEQFF
>TRBJ1-3|TRBD1|TRBV5-1|few
TGCGCCAGCAGCTTGACGGACAGGGGGCAAGGAAACACCATATATTTT
CASSLTDRGQGNTIYF
>TRBJ1-4|TRBD1|TRBV7-8|few
TGTGCCAGCAGCTCCTCGACAGGGTGGGATGAAAAACTGTTTTTT
CASSSSTGWDEKLFF
>TRBJ2-7|.|TRBV6-1|.
TGTGCCAGCAGTGACAAAGGGACCCACGAGCAGTACTTC
CASSDKGTHEQYF
>TRBJ1-2|TRBD1|TRBV5-1|few
TGCGCCAGCAGCTTGTCCCTAACCCCCCAGACAGGGGTTAACTATGGCTACACCTTC
CASSLSLTPQTGVNYGYTF
>TRBJ1-2|.|TRBV29-1|.
TGCAGCGTTGCTGACAGCTATGGCTACACCTTC
CSVADSYGYTF
>TRBJ1-4|TRBD1|TRBV6-5|.
TGTGCCAGCACCGGGACAGGGTGGGAAAAACTGTTTTTT
CASTGTGWEKLFF
>TRBJ1-2|TRBD1|TRBV7-6|.
TGTGCCAGCAGCTCAGTTCAGGGGGCGGTCTATGGCTACACCTTC
CASSSVQGAVYGYTF
>TRBJ2-7|.|TRBV16|.
TGTGCCAGCAGCCAACTCGGCGTCACCTACGAGCAGTACTTC
CASSQLGVTYEQYF
>TRBJ1-5|.|TRBV27|.
TGTGCCAGCAGTTTAAAGTCGCAACAGCCCCAGCATTTT
CASSLKSQQPQHF
>TRBJ1-5|.|TRBV5-1|.
TGCGCCAGCAGCCCCAAGAGATTTGGGACCCCCAATCAGCCCCAGCATTTT
CASSPKRFGTPNQPQHF
>TRBJ1-2|TRBD1|TRBV29-1|.
TGCAGCGTTCCCGGGACAGGGATTGGCTACACCTTC
CSVPGTGIGYTF
>TRBJ2-3|.|TRBV7-9|.
TGTGCCAGCAGCTTGCGTCAGGTGATCACAGATACGCAGTATTTT
CASSLRQVITDTQYF
>TRBJ1-2|TRBD1|TRBV27|.
TGTGCCAGCAGCAGGGACAGGTTCGGGGATGGCTACACCTTC
CASSRDRFGDGYTF
>TRBJ2-7|.|TRBV7-8|.
TGTGCCAGCAGCTTAGGCCTAGGATCCGAGCAGTACTTC
CASSLGLGSEQYF
>TRBJ1-4|.|TRBV6-5|.
TGTGCCAGCAGTTACACCCACCGGTATGAAAAACTGTTTTTT
CASSYTHRYEKLFF
>TRBJ2-2|.|TRBV7-2|few
TGTGCCAGCAGCTTAGAGCTCACCGGGGAGCTGTTTTTT
CASSLELTGELFF
>TRBJ2-6|TRBD1|TRBV18|.
TGTGCCAGCTCAAGCCGGGACAGCCCTTCTGGGGCCAACGTCCTGACTTTC
CASSSRDSPSGANVLTF
>TRBJ1-2|TRBD1|TRBV6-6|.
TGTGCCATTCCAATCTGGACAGGCTATGGCTACACCTTC
CAIPIWTGYGYTF
>TRBJ2-7|.|TRBV27|.
TGTGCCAGCAGTTCGATCGAATCTAGGGGACTTCTGGGGGAGTACTTC
CASSSIESRGLLGEYF
>TRBJ1-2|.|TRBV19|.
TGTGCCAGTAGTCCACGGGATTATGGCTACACCTTC
CASSPRDYGYTF
>TRBJ1-4|.|TRBV4-1|few
TGCGCCAGCAGCCAAGTCAGCGCAACTAATGAAAAACTGTTTTTT
CASSQVSATNEKLFF
>TRBJ1-2|.|TRBV7-9|.
TGTGCCAGCAGTGGTACCCATCGGGGCGGCGGCTATGGCTACACCTTC
CASSGTHRGGGYGYTF
>TRBJ2-2|TRBD1|TRBV11-1|once
TGTGCCATCCTGGGACAGGGCGGCGGGGAGCTGTTTTTT
CAILGQGGGELFF
>TRBJ2-5|.|TRBV5-6|.
TGTGCCAGCAGCCTCCCGTCGTCTGGGGCCCAAGAGACCCAGTACTTC
CASSLPSSGAQETQYF
>TRBJ1-2|.|TRBV29-1|few
TGCAGCGTTGATCGCAATCAGGGGCCCAACTATGGCTACACCTTC
CSVDRNQGPNYGYTF
>TRBJ2-3|TRBD2|TRBV5-1|.
TGCGCCAGCAGCTTAGCGGGGGCCTTCCTAGATACGCAGTATTTT
CASSLAGAFLDTQYF
>TRBJ2-2|.|TRBV30|once
TGTGCCTTTTGGGCGACCGGGGAGCTGTTTTTT
CAFWATGELFF
>TRBJ1-2|.|TRBV19|.
TGTGCCAGTAGTTTCGACAGTTCTAACTATGGCTACACCTTC
CASSFDSSNYGYTF
>TRBJ1-1|.|TRBV13|.
TGTGCCAGCAGCTTCGGTACCACTGAAGCTTTCTTT
CASSFGTTEAFF
>TRBJ1-5|.|TRBV2|.
TGTGCCAGCAGCAATCAGGGTTACAATCAGCCCCAGCATTTT
CASSNQGYNQPQHF
>TRBJ2-2|.|TRBV29-1|few
TGCAGCGCCTATTCCAGGGGAGTAAGCACCGGGGAGCTGTTTTTT
CSAYSRGVSTGELFF
>TRBJ1-5|.|TRBV6-5|few
TGTGCCAGCAGTTTAGGCCTGGGGAATCAGCCCCAGCATTTT
CASSLGLGNQPQHF
>TRBJ2-3|.|TRBV29-1|.
TGCAGCGGATCCGGGACGTTTACGCAGTATTTT
CSGSGTFTQYF
>TRBJ2-5|.|TRBV5-1|few
TGCGCCAGCAGCTTTAACCGAGATGGGGAGACCCAGTACTTC
CASSFNRDGETQYF
>TRBJ2-1|TRBD1|TRBV27|.
TGTGCCAGCAGTTTAGGGACAGGGGGCTTTGAGCAGTTCTTC
CASSLGTGGFEQFF
>TRBJ2-7|.|TRBV13|.
TGTGCCAGCAGCTTAGGGCGTTCCTCCTACGAGCAGTACTTC
CASSLGRSSYEQYF
>TRBJ1-5|TRBD1|TRBV28|.
TGTGCCAGCAGCCTGACAGGGGAAGGGAATCAGCCCCAGCATTTT
CASSLTGEGNQPQHF
>TRBJ2-2|.|TRBV7-9|.
TGTGCCAGCAGCTTAACGAAAAAGGGCGGGGAGCTGTTTTTT
CASSLTKKGGELFF